This entry concerns a single T cell receptor (beta chain). The data derive from a study of blood T cell repertoires in COVID-19. Study-wide context: Italy, Spain and the United States were the sources of the convalescent and acute COVID-19 samples.

In the original workflow: Amplification of reference gene primers was used by the study to estimate nucleated cell counts. The protocol was immunoSEQ multiplex PCR, while the TCRdb copy is restricted to in-frame clones and leaves out a portion. The V and J calls and the clone size are those of that table, but D and trimming were determined from the DNA. The table lists 290,000 or so clones, about 93% of them singletons. The study counted Cohort 3 donors as recovered given two negative PCRs, clearance, or symptom resolution. Trimming took off 6 bases at V and 8 bases at J, with 16 bases between the two ends. Germline V gives CDR1 MDHEN, CDR2 SYDVKM. CDR3 length equals 13 residues.

Sequenced material: PBMCs or T cells enriched from blood (not recorded which). The chain couples TRBV28 to TRBJ1-2, with a possible D match to TRBD1 (6 bases). The clonotype was recovered from a woman in her 30s who had recovered from COVID-19. CDR3 sequence reads: CASSLGGGAGYTF. The CDR3 coding sequence is TGTGCCAGCAGCTTGGGGGGGGGCGCGGGCTACACCTTC.